Listed here are 30 T cell receptor beta chains from one sample, sequenced in a study of T cell changes during pregnancy in multiple sclerosis (dated by TCRdb to between 2017 and 2020). The library came from the immunoSEQ multiplex PCR assay. TCRdb holds this immuneACCESS table with in-frame rearrangements only. Some clones are missing; in checked studies, unresolved V genes explain under half, and the rest has no known cause. A total of under 90,000 clones appear in this sample, 94% of them only once. The top ten clones comprise more than 0.85% of the sample. The sequencing here drew on peripheral blood, taken in the second trimester of pregnancy. The receptors come from a female donor in good health, enrolled as a control in a pregnancy study.

This clone came up a few times. The chain is built from TRBV5-1 and TRBJ2-7; 8 bases match TRBD2. V lost 0 bases and J lost 3; bases outside the gene matches: 5. This CDR3 is 15 amino acids long. Germline V gene data show CDR1 as SGHRS and CDR2 as YFSETQ. DNA of the CDR3: TGCGCCAGCAGCTTGGATTCGGGAGGGTACTACGAGCAGTACTTC. Its translation: CASSLDSGGYYEQYF.

CDR3 in amino acids: CASKRLAGSIDSYNEQFF. In nucleotides, the CDR3 is TGTGCCAGCAAAAGACTAGCGGGTTCAATAGACTCCTACAATGAGCAGTTCTTC. This chain links TRBV27 with TRBJ2-1; 10 bases align to TRBD2. With 7 bases clipped from V and 0 bases from J, the junction kept 12 bases outside the gene matches. This CDR3 comprises 18 residues. Germline values: CDR1 MNHEY, CDR2 SMNVEV (reference sequence).

The chain joins TRBV2 to TRBJ1-4; D may be TRBD1 (5 bases). Trimming pared 5 bases from V and 3 bases from J, leaving 13 bases between. This CDR3 spans 15 amino acids. Germline loops: CDR1 SNHLY, CDR2 FYNNEI. The CDR3 loop is CASSRGTFANEKLFF. CDR3 DNA sequence: TGTGCCAGCAGTCGAGGGACTTTCGCTAATGAAAAACTGTTTTTT.

This rearrangement joins TRBV15 to TRBJ2-1; D is unclear. Germline CDR1 is LNHNV and CDR2 is YYDKDF (reference sequence). The V end was cut by 0 bases, the J end by 8 bases, with 5 bases between. This CDR3 contains 12 residues. The CDR3 region has the DNA TGTGCCACCAGCAGAGATACTTATGAGCAGTTCTTC. Residues: CATSRDTYEQFF.

This clone was counted a single time. The CDR3 bases are TGTGCCAGCAGTTTACTTTACCAAGAGACCCAGTACTTC. It codes for CASSLLYQETQYF. The chain recombines TRBV28 with TRBJ2-5, with no clear D. With 2 bases removed from V and 0 bases from J, the gap between germline ends came to 4 bases. CDR3 length: 13 amino acids. Germline V CDR1 and CDR2: MDHEN, SYDVKM.

This chain links TRBV5-6 with TRBJ2-1; 12 bases match TRBD2. The germline gives CDR1 SGHDT, CDR2 YYEEEE. CDR3 size: 17 residues. V lost 0 bases, J lost 3 bases, and 4 bases stayed unmatched. CDR3 region: CASSLAGLAGNYNEQFF. The CDR3 DNA reads TGTGCCAGCAGCTTGGCTGGACTAGCGGGGAACTACAATGAGCAGTTCTTC.

The chain uses TRBV18 and TRBJ1-2, with a tentative D call TRBD1 (5 bases). Germline CDR1 is KGHSH and CDR2 is LQKENI. The CDR3 has 15 residues. V lost 3 bases, J lost 7 bases, and 18 bases lay in between. This CDR3 is CASSPLRARGVGYTF. The CDR3 DNA is TGTGCCAGCTCACCTCTCCGGGCACGGGGGGTTGGCTACACCTTC.

The chain recombines TRBV7-2 with TRBJ2-7; 7 bases are a match to TRBD1. V was pared by 3 bases and J by 2 bases, with 13 bases of the junction left unmatched. The CDR3 is made up of 17 amino acids. CDR1 is SGHTA, CDR2 FQGNSA, per germline. The CDR3 reads CASSFTARGQLTYEQYF. Here the CDR3 DNA reads TGTGCCAGCAGCTTTACGGCCCGGGGACAGCTTACCTACGAGCAGTACTTC.

This clone was recorded only once. The rearrangement links TRBV11-2 to TRBJ2-7; 11 bases align to TRBD2. Germline values: CDR1 SGHAT, CDR2 FQNNGV. The CDR3 length is 16 residues. The J segment lost 2 bases and the V segment lost 4 bases, leaving 7 bases of the junction unmatched. CDR3 amino acids: CASSSPLLAGAYEQYF. The CDR3 nucleotides are TGTGCCAGCAGCTCCCCCCTACTAGCGGGAGCCTACGAGCAGTACTTC.

The table lists this clone with a count of one. V is TRBV5-8 and J is TRBJ2-3; 9 bases are a match to TRBD2. CDR1 SGHTS and CDR2 YDEGEE come from the germline V gene. This CDR3 has 17 residues. V was clipped by 0 bases and J by 3 bases; unmatched bases: 8. The CDR3 nucleotides read TGTGCCAGCAGCTTGGGGGCCTTAGCGGGAGCAACAGATACGCAGTATTTT. This codes for CASSLGALAGATDTQYF.

V usage is TRBV27 and J usage is TRBJ2-1, with D perhaps matching TRBD2 (5 bases). The germline CDR1 and CDR2 sequences are MNHEY and SMNVEV (reference sequence). The CDR3 spans 16 residues. V was clipped by 6 bases and J by 9 bases, with 24 bases between them. CDR3 region: CASSPGRASGFGEQFF. CDR3 DNA sequence: TGTGCCAGCAGCCCTGGGCGGGCATCCGGGTTTGGTGAGCAGTTCTTC.

The gene calls are TRBV10-3 and TRBJ2-5; 13 bases match TRBD2. After removal of 4 bases from V and 6 bases from J, the junction contained 2 bases not matched to a gene. Germline CDR1 ENHRY, CDR2 SYGVKD. There are 14 residues in the CDR3. The CDR3 protein is CAISGGTSGKTQYF. CDR3 bases: TGTGCCATCAGTGGAGGGACTAGCGGGAAGACCCAGTACTTC.

The chain couples TRBV5-1 to TRBJ2-5, with 7 bases identical to TRBD2. The J call may not be correct, given that the DNA end is closer to TRBJ2-7. The CDR3 consists of 13 residues. The germline V gene encodes CDR1 SGHRS and CDR2 YFSETQ. CDR3 amino acids: CASSFSGAPEQYF. The CDR3 DNA follows: TGCGCCAGCAGCTTCAGCGGGGCACCCGAGCAGTACTTC.

V is TRBV18 and J is TRBJ2-5; TRBD1 might be the D (6 bases). CDR1 and CDR2 (germline): KGHSH, LQKENI. This CDR3 has 13 residues. V dropped 0 bases and J dropped 12 bases, with 14 bases sitting between them. CDR3 loop: CASSPPSQGSKYF. The CDR3 DNA sequence: TGTGCCAGCTCACCACCGAGTCAGGGGTCTAAGTACTTC.

The V and J genes are TRBV5-8 and TRBJ2-7; D gene uncertain. This CDR3 contains 13 residues. Germline values: CDR1 SGHTS, CDR2 YDEGEE. Trimming took off 5 bases at V and 1 base at J, with 10 bases between the two ends. The CDR3 DNA reads as TGTGCCAGCAGTCCACAGTGGTCCTACGAGCAGTACTTC. Amino acids: CASSPQWSYEQYF.

The chain carries TRBV5-4 and TRBJ2-1; TRBD1 is a possible D gene (5 bases). This CDR3 spans 15 amino acids. The V gene's germline CDR1 is SGHNT and CDR2 YYREEE (reference sequence). V lost 4 bases and J 10 bases, leaving 21 bases between the germline ends. For the CDR3, the DNA is TGTGCCAGCAGCCCTACCGCGCAGGGTCGCGGAGAGCAGTTCTTC. The encoded protein is CASSPTAQGRGEQFF.

The V and J genes are TRBV5-6 and TRBJ1-5; TRBD1 is a possible D gene (5 bases). This CDR3 contains 17 residues. Per germline, CDR1 SGHDT and CDR2 YYEEEE. Trimming took 0 bases from V and 2 from J, leaving 15 bases between them. The CDR3 loop is CASSLGGRVIGNQPQHF. The DNA of the CDR3 is TGTGCCAGCAGCTTGGGCGGCAGGGTCATCGGCAATCAGCCCCAGCATTTT.

CDR3 DNA sequence: TGTGCCAGCAGTCCCCAAGTGGGAGCGGGAGGGCGGTACAATGAGCAGTTCTTC. Translation: CASSPQVGAGGRYNEQFF. The chain couples TRBV27 to TRBJ2-1, with 10 bases fitting TRBD2. This CDR3 has 18 amino acids. J gave up 4 bases and V 5 bases, and 14 bases lay outside the gene matches. In germline, CDR1 is MNHEY, CDR2 SMNVEV (reference sequence).

This chain joins TRBV2 and TRBJ2-3; D is unclear. Trimming cost V 6 bases and J 2 bases, with 15 bases left between them. Germline V gene sequence: CDR1 SNHLY, CDR2 FYNNEI. The CDR3 totals 15 residues. The CDR3 bases are TGTGCCAGCAGCAAAGGATTGGGCGTCACAGATACGCAGTATTTT. Translated: CASSKGLGVTDTQYF.

V gene TRBV11-2 combines with J gene TRBJ2-7; 9 bases agree with TRBD2. CDR1 is SGHAT and CDR2 is FQNNGV in the germline V gene. CDR3 size: 13 residues. V gave up 2 bases and J gave up 6 bases; unmatched junction bases: 2. In nucleotides, the CDR3 is TGTGCCAGCAGCTTACTAGCGGGACGCGAGCAGTACTTC. Translated: CASSLLAGREQYF.

V usage is TRBV29-1 and J usage is TRBJ2-1, with a possible D match to TRBD1 (6 bases). V lost 4 bases and J lost 0, with 10 bases in between. The CDR3 contains 14 residues. Germline V lookup: CDR1 SQVTM, CDR2 ANQGSEA. The CDR3 sequence: CSVVAGDSYNEQFF. As DNA, the CDR3 is TGCAGCGTTGTTGCAGGGGACTCCTACAATGAGCAGTTCTTC.

The chain recombines TRBV25-1 with TRBJ2-4; 8 nucleotides match TRBD2. Germline CDR1 and CDR2: MGHDK and SYGVNS. This CDR3 contains 16 residues. Unmatched junction bases numbered 4, after V lost 3 bases and J lost 0 bases. The CDR3 DNA reads TGTGCCAGCAGTGATACTAGCGGTCTAGCCAAAAACATTCAGTACTTC. Translated, it gives CASSDTSGLAKNIQYF.

This sequence joins TRBV29-1 and TRBJ2-4, with a weak D call TRBD1 (6 bases). With 4 bases removed from V and 6 bases from J, the gap between germline ends came to 10 bases. CDR1 and CDR2 (germline): SQVTM, ANQGSEA. This CDR3 is built from 12 residues. CDR3 DNA sequence: TGCAGCGTTGGGCAGGGGACAAACATTCAGTACTTC. This gives the protein CSVGQGTNIQYF.

This chain joins TRBV13 and TRBJ2-3, with TRBD2 matching over 13 bases. Looked up from germline, CDR1 is PRHDT and CDR2 is FYEKMQ (reference sequence). J lost 9 bases, V lost 4 bases, and 10 bases had no gene match. This CDR3 is 16 amino acids long. Written as DNA, the CDR3 is TGTGCCAGCAGCTCGGGACTAGCGGGAACTGGGAGGACGCAGTATTTT. Its translation is CASSSGLAGTGRTQYF.

The V and J genes are TRBV13 and TRBJ1-2, with 8 bases that match TRBD1. The V gene's germline CDR1 is PRHDT and CDR2 FYEKMQ (reference sequence). The CDR3 sequence is 12 residues long. V dropped 5 bases and J dropped 8; count of bases not matched to a gene: 4. CDR3 sequence (DNA): TGTGCCAGCAGCGACACAGGGGGAGGCTACACCTTC. Translated, it gives CASSDTGGGYTF.

The chain joins TRBV5-6 to TRBJ2-7; unclear D gene. The CDR3 sequence is 14 residues long. Germline V lookup: CDR1 SGHDT, CDR2 YYEEEE. Trimming pared 0 bases from V and 2 bases from J, leaving 9 bases between. For the CDR3, the DNA is TGTGCCAGCAGCTTGGGGCTAGTGGCCTACGAGCAGTACTTC. Protein sequence: CASSLGLVAYEQYF.

V gene TRBV6-1 combines with J gene TRBJ2-2; unclear D gene. Per germline, CDR1 MNHNS and CDR2 SASEGT. CDR3 length equals 14 residues. Trimming cost V 6 bases and J 3 bases, with 11 bases left between them. In DNA form, the CDR3 reads TGTGCCAGCAGCAGGCGATTCGACACCGGGGAGCTGTTTTTT. It is translated as CASSRRFDTGELFF.

This clone was detected once. The V gene is TRBV6-1, the J gene TRBJ1-5; D remains unclear. The V gene's germline CDR1 is MNHNS and CDR2 SASEGT. Trimming took 1 base from V and 0 from J, leaving 7 bases between them. The CDR3 has 15 residues. CDR3 residues: CASSEGVHSNQPQHF. DNA of the CDR3: TGTGCCAGCAGTGAAGGAGTTCATAGCAATCAGCCCCAGCATTTT.

The V gene is TRBV5-1, the J gene TRBJ2-2; weak D call: TRBD1 (5 bases). The CDR3 has 15 amino acids. Germline V lookup: CDR1 SGHRS, CDR2 YFSETQ. Trimming cost V 7 bases and J 5 bases, with 18 bases left between them. DNA of the CDR3: TGCGCCAGCGCCCTAGGGGCAGGTTGGACCGGGGAGCTGTTTTTT. It codes for CASALGAGWTGELFF.

The rearrangement links TRBV28 to TRBJ2-7, with 7 bases lining up with TRBD2. There are 12 residues in the CDR3. CDR1 is MDHEN and CDR2 is SYDVKM in the germline V gene. V was clipped by 7 bases and J by 3 bases; unmatched bases: 3. As DNA, the CDR3 is TGTGCCAGCACTAGCGGAGACTACGAGCAGTACTTC. This encodes CASTSGDYEQYF.